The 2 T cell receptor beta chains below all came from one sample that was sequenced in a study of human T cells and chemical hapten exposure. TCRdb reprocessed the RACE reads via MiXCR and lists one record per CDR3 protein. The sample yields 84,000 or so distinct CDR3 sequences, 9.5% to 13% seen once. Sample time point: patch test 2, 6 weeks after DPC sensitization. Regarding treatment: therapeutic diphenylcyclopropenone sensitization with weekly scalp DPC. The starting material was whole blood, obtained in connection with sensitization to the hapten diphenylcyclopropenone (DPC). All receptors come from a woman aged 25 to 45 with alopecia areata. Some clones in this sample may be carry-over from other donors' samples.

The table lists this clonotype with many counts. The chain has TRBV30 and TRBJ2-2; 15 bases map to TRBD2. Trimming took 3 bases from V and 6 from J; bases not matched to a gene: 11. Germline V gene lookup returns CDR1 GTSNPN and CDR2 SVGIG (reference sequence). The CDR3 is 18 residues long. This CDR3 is CAWSPTPWTSGGAGELFF. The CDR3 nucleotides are TGTGCCTGGAGCCCTACCCCGTGGACTAGCGGGGGGGCCGGGGAGCTGTTTTTT.

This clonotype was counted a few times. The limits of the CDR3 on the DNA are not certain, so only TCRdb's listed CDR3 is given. The CDR3 here is CISVPEPSNGAYSNQPQHF. The gene calls are TRBV7-5 and TRBJ1-5. TRBV7-5 is recorded as a pseudogene. The CDR3 comprises 19 residues, both ends counted.